This TCR beta chain was observed in a study of blood T cell repertoires in COVID-19. V lost 4 bases, J lost 1 base, and 11 bases lay in between. The CDR3 has 14 residues. Per the germline V gene, CDR1 is SGHRS and CDR2 is YFSETQ. Generated by immunoSEQ multiplex PCR, the TCRdb table keeps only in-frame clones and is missing some. The repertoire has about 140,000 clones, around 79% of them found once; the top ten carry approximately 3.6%. Material for sequencing was peripheral blood. The chain carries TRBV5-1 and TRBJ1-1, with D possibly matching TRBD1 (5 bases). This clonotype originated in a man between 60 and 75 years old with acute or convalescent COVID-19. The CDR3 region is CASSLLTANTEAFF. The CDR3 DNA is TGCGCCAGCAGCCTTCTGACAGCGAACACTGAAGCTTTCTTT.